This T cell receptor beta chain originates from a study of cytomegalovirus exposure and HLA in healthy donors (dated by TCRdb to 2015 to 2018). In terms of the full investigation: According to an earlier analysis of 587 of the donors, about 179 million T cells yielded roughly 100 million unique TCR beta sequences and approximately 280 Gb of sequence data. Among the approximately 420 genotyped donors, about 83% belonged to the genetic ancestry cluster associated with self-reported Caucasian donors. To decide whether each TCR beta V gene segment behaved as functional or pseudogenic, an earlier analysis of some 600 of the donors relied on high-throughput TCR beta sequencing. Because of strong linkage in the cohort, 4 to 6 DR-DQ haplotypes were treated as single units for association and clustering. Alongside the repertoire data, information on donor age, sex, ethnicity and CMV serostatus was compiled. The aim of the study was to test whether cataloging public T cell receptors could identify signatures of past pathogen exposure. All discovery cohort repertoires had been generated using a single sequencing platform. In addition to the first cohort of around 670 subjects, a separate validation cohort of under 150 different subjects was used. Rather than drawing on any new phenotypic data, the later analysis identified candidate immune exposures from TCR beta sequences and the way those sequences occurred across donors. The number of donors typed differed by locus, with 629-630 for A, B, C, DRB1 and DQB1, around 500 for DQA1, approximately 580 for DPA1, and some 450 for DPB1. In a later genetic analysis, genome-wide SNP genotypes for about 55% of the roughly 670 donors were used, and that subset was treated as a discovery cohort. Using immunosequencing, the study profiled T cell repertoires from 500 to 800 subjects and related those repertoires to cytomegalovirus serostatus. On average, around 240,000 unique TCR beta nucleotide sequences were sequenced per donor among 300 to 500 genotyped donors of the cohort, with roughly a sixth of those sequences being non-productive. The study combined high-throughput TCR immunosequencing, statistical association of individual TCRs with disease status, and machine learning to predict cytomegalovirus infection status. In a later analysis, previously published TCR beta repertoires from roughly 710 donors were re-analyzed and high-resolution HLA genotyping was added so that TCR occurrence patterns could be studied. Around 320 gigabases of sequencing data and 78 million or so unique TCR sequences were included in an early release covering about 600 HLA-typed donors. Both class I and class II loci were covered by HLA typing, at four-digit resolution.

Sequences MGHDK (CDR1) and SYGVNS (CDR2) are obtained from the germline V gene. The CDR3 spans 14 residues, from the cysteine through the phenylalanine. Just the 42-base CDR3 DNA is kept, in frame starting at base 1. At the junction V is shortened by 6 bases and J by 4 bases, with 12 bases in between. The receptor library was made with the immunoSEQ multiplex PCR assay. For the multiplex PCR, a mixture combining 60 forward primers for TCR Vbeta segments and 13 reverse primers for TCR Jbeta segments was used. The CDR3 region of rearranged TCR beta genes was amplified from genomic DNA by a multiplex PCR assay. The amplified TCR beta libraries were sequenced on the Illumina HiSeq System as 87-base-pair reads. The paper's processing steps were these. Across the 600 to 700 repertoires, a later analysis counted tens of millions of unique TCR beta chains, around 10 million of which were shared by at least two donors. A nearest-neighbor algorithm error-corrected the raw reads and collapsed the reads into unique sequences, merging closely related sequences to remove PCR and sequencing errors. Alignment of CDR3 sequences to IMGT reference sequences was used to assign V, D and J gene segments. For a sequence to be retained, at least a six-nucleotide match to both a V gene segment and a J gene segment was required. Rearrangements were called productive when the CDR3 lacked stop codons and stayed in frame with V and J; all others were non-productive. Following IMGT convention, CDR3 was defined as the stretch from the second conserved V-encoded cysteine to the conserved J-encoded phenylalanine. In an earlier analysis of roughly 580 of the donors, sequences lacking an unambiguous match to a single V gene segment were excluded. In an earlier analysis of approximately 550 of the donors, V segments were called functional above 56.7% productive rearrangements and were called segregating when the between-donor standard deviation exceeded 5%. A statistical classification framework was developed to diagnose cytomegalovirus status using the catalog of TCR beta chain sequences. V and J gene assignment, in a later analysis, came from comparing TCR nucleotide sequences with IMGT/GENE-DB human TR gene sequences. Using the TCRdist pipeline, a later analysis assigned CDR3 sequences along with most-parsimonious VDJ recombination scenarios. In a later analysis, each TCR beta chain was defined by its CDR3 amino acid sequence together with its V-gene family, and reads lacking a unique V-gene family were excluded. A later analysis removed 500 to 650 highly shared, low-generation-probability nucleotide sequences to deal with suspected cross-contamination and a sequencing artifact. A later analysis calculated a clonal expansion index for each public chain from normalized within-repertoire ranks of inferred template counts. In a later analysis, generation probabilities were computed using a VDJ recombination model fitted to out-of-frame rearrangements, and the results were checked against IGoR. In a later analysis, hypergeometric tests were used to score TCR-TCR, TCR-HLA and TCR-CMV co-occurrence, with a repertoire-size bias correction applied to TCR pairs. False discovery rates were estimated in a later analysis by permuting HLA or CMV assignments 20 times. In a later analysis, co-occurring TCRs were grouped with DBSCAN, and TCRdist sequence similarity was added when clustering was performed within HLA-allele-positive subsets. Repertoires with fewer than 30,000 or more than 120,000 public chains, plus five repertoires with anomalous nucleotide sharing, were excluded from co-occurrence clustering. TCRdb stores this immuneACCESS table with in-frame sequences only. Part of the clones is absent; in the studies checked, under half of the shortfall reflects unresolved V genes, and no reason is known for the rest. That table gives V, J and clone size, and the DNA gave D and trimming. The sample has about 160,000 clones on record, roughly 90% of them singletons. Roughly 1.9% of the sample belongs to the ten largest clones.

Only a few counts were recorded for this clone. Its recognized antigen is unknown. No much larger clonotype is one base removed from it; base qualities were not supplied. In total, about 650 healthy bone marrow donors made up the cohort. Cohort members were all nominally healthy when sampled, although unrecorded immune exposures were likely present. The donor was CMV seronegative and belonged to the group of over 300 seronegative cohort members. Every donor gave a peripheral blood sample, and the peripheral blood mononuclear cells from that sample were used for TCR beta sequencing. The Qiagen DNeasy Blood Extraction Kit was used to extract genomic DNA from the blood cell samples. Results the study describes overall, beyond this receptor: A later analysis found that HLA-associated TCR beta chains were more clonally expanded and had lower generation probabilities than equally common non-associated chains. Because the 87-base-pair reads could not distinguish some IMGT-functional V segments, including TRBV6-2 and TRBV6-3, those segments were excluded. Three of the identified cytomegalovirus-associated TCR beta chains were confirmed in vitro to be specific for cytomegalovirus antigens. In a later genetic analysis, fewer N-insertions in productive TCRs were reported among donors in an Asian-associated ancestry cluster than the roughly 700-donor mean. The classifier was reported to diagnose cytomegalovirus status with high specificity and sensitivity in both the original cohort and the validation cohort. A later analysis reported that several top co-occurrence clusters appeared linked to parvovirus B19, influenza, CMV and Epstein-Barr virus. It was suggested by the authors that the approach could potentially be generalized to other disease states and immunological phenotypes. Because counts were too low, 15 to 20 rarely observed V segments, including chromosome 9 orphons, were excluded from the earlier analysis of several hundred of the donors. While some public TCRs were present in many individuals, most TCR sequences turned up only very rarely across donors. In a later analysis, TCR association rates were found to vary across HLA loci, with the most associated TCRs seen for DRB1 alleles and the fewest for HLA-C alleles. The study gave a list of under 200 TCR beta chains associated with cytomegalovirus. A further reported finding was that TCR beta sequences accurately predicted the HLA-A and HLA-B alleles for most subjects in the first cohort. In an earlier analysis of under 600 of the donors, most TCR beta V segments were observed in productive rearrangements about 87% or about 30% of the time, broadly matching IMGT annotations. Because some donors lacked HLA typing at each locus, the association tests relied only on the typed subset. Linkage disequilibrium might explain the correlated functional status among segregating V segments, but an unknown experimental factor could not be excluded. A later genetic analysis associated a missense DCLRE1C variant with V-gene and J-gene trimming of TCR beta chains, and an independent cohort replicated the association. The sequencing pipeline was judged likely to have produced a cluster of highly shared sequence variants as a technical artifact. Most CMV-associated TCR beta chains appeared to be HLA-restricted in a later analysis, and the HLA associations seemed to be driven largely by CMV exposure. The only immune exposure information available for the cohort was CMV serostatus. When HLA alleles, especially DR and DQ, strongly co-occurred, attributing TCR associations to individual alleles was difficult. At a false discovery rate of 0.05, a later analysis linked 16,951 TCR beta sequences to specific HLA alleles. In this cohort, only TCR beta chains were sequenced, and detectable features were limited by the absence of alpha or paired-chain data. Sequencing depth was assumed to be roughly uniform across donors in the presence/absence analyses, though that assumption may not hold.

Recombination linked TRBV25-1 to TRBJ2-2; 5 matching bases give a weak D call of TRBD1. The clonotype was recovered from a young woman in good health and CMV-seronegative. The sequenced material came from PBMCs. Here the CDR3 is given as CASSDEQVTGELFF. The DNA is TGTGCCAGCAGCGATGAACAGGTCACCGGGGAGCTGTTTTTT.